This TCR beta chain comes out of a study of vaccination effects on CD4 cells after COVID-19. A word on this clone: The antigen remains undetermined.

Trimming took off 7 bases at V and 1 base at J, with 14 bases between the two ends. The CDR3 is 14 residues long. From germline, CDR1 is MNHEY and CDR2 SVGAGI. Profiling relied on immunoSEQ multiplex PCR, and the TCRdb table lists in-frame clones only, not all of them. Counted here are over 25,000 clones, 65% to 75% occurring once; the ten biggest clones make up roughly 10%. ViraFEST used viral peptide pools to expand antigen-specific CD4+ T cells before sequencing. Isolating CD4+ T cells followed less than 12 days of culture. None of these healthy vaccinees had been infected with SARS-CoV-2 before vaccination.

The chain has TRBV6-5 and TRBJ2-7; D is uncertain. This TCR was recovered from a human donor who received a COVID-19 vaccine. This specimen was CD4+ T cells from PBMCs cultured with SARS-CoV-2 spike peptides, taken before COVID-19 vaccination. CDR3 region: CASTIRTGSYEQYF. The CDR3 region has the DNA TGTGCCAGCACTATACGGACGGGTTCCTACGAGCAGTACTTC.